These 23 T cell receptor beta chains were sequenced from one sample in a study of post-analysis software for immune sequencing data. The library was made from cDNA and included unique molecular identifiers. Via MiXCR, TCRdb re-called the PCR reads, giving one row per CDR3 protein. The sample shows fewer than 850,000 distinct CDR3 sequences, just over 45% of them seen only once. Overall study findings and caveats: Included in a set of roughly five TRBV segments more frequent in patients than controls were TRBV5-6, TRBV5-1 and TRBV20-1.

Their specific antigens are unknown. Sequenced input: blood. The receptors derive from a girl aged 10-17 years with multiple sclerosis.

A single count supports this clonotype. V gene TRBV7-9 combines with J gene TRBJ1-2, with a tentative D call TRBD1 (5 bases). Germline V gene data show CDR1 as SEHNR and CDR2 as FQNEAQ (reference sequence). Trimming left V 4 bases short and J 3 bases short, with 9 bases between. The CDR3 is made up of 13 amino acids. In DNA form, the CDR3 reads TGTGCCAGCAGCTCAGGGTTCGACTATGGCTACACCTTC. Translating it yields CASSSGFDYGYTF. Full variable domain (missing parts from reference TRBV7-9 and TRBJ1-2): DTGVSQNPRHKITKRGQNVTFRCDPISEHNRLYWYRQTLGQGPEFLTYFQNEAQLEKSRLLSDRFSAERPKGSFSTLEIQRTEQGDSAMYLCASSSGFDYGYTFGSGTRLTVV.

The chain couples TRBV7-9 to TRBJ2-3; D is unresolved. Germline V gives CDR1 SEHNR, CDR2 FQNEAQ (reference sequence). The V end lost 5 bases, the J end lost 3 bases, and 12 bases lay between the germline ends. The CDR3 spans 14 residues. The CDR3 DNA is TGTGCCAGCAGCCTCGGAGAGTATACAGATACGCAGTATTTT. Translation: CASSLGEYTDTQYF.

CDR3 bases: TGTGCCAGCAGCCAAAGTGGCGGGAGGGACCGGAATGAGCAGTTCTTC. Translating gives CASSQSGGRDRNEQFF. The gene calls are TRBV3-1 and TRBJ2-1; the match to TRBD2 covers 9 bases. The CDR3 is made up of 16 amino acids. Germline CDR1 and CDR2: LGHDT and YNNKEL (reference sequence). J lost 7 bases, V lost 2 bases, and 9 bases had no gene match.

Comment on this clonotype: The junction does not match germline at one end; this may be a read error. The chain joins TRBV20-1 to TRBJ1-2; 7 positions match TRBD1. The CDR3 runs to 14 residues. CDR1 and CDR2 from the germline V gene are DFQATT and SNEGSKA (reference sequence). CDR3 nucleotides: TGCAGTGCTGGAGAACGGGGACAGAACTATGGCTACACCTTC. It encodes CSAGERGQNYGYTF.

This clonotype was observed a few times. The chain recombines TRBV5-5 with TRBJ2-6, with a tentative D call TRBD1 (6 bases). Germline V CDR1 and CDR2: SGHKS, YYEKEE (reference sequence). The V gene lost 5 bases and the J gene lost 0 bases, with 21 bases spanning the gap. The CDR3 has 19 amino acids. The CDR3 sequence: CASSRTAGVGSSGANVLTF. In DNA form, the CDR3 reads TGTGCCAGCAGTCGGACTGCAGGGGTCGGAAGCTCTGGGGCCAACGTCCTGACTTTC.

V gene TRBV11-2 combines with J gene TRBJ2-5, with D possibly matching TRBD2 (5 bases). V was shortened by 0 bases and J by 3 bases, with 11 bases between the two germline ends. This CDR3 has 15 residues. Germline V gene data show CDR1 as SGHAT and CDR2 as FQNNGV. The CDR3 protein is CASSLEWAAEETQYF. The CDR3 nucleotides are TGTGCCAGCAGCTTAGAATGGGCAGCGGAAGAGACCCAGTACTTC.

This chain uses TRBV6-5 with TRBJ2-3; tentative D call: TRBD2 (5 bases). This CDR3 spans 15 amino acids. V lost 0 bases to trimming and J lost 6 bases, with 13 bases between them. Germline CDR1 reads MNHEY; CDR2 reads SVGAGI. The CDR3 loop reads CASSYSGSPGDTQYF. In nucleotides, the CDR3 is TGTGCCAGCAGTTACTCAGGCTCCCCGGGGGATACGCAGTATTTT.

The CDR3 DNA reads TGTGCCAGTAGTCGGTCCCTCCCGGGAGAGACCCAGTACTTC. Translation gives CASSRSLPGETQYF. The chain links TRBV19 to TRBJ2-5; D is ambiguous. Germline loops: CDR1 LNHDA, CDR2 SQIVND (reference sequence). The length of the CDR3 is 14 residues. Trimming took off 5 bases at V and 4 bases at J, with 14 bases between the two ends.

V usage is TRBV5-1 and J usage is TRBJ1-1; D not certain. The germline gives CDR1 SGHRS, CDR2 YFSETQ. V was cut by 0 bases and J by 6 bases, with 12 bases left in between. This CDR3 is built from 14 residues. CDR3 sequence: CASSLEGFTPEAFF. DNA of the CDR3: TGCGCCAGCAGCTTGGAAGGGTTCACCCCTGAAGCTTTCTTT. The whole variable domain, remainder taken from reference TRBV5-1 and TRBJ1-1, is KAGVTQTPRYLIKTRGQQVTLSCSPISGHRSVSWYQQTPGQGLQFLFEYFSETQRNKGNFPGRFSGRQFSNSRSEMNVSTLELGDSALYLCASSLEGFTPEAFFGQGTRLTVV.

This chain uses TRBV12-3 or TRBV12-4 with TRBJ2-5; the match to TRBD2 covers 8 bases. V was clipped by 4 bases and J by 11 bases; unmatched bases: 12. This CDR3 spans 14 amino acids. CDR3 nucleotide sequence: TGTGCCAGCAGTTCCCCGGGAGGGCCGAAAGAGCAGTACTTC. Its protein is CASSSPGGPKEQYF.

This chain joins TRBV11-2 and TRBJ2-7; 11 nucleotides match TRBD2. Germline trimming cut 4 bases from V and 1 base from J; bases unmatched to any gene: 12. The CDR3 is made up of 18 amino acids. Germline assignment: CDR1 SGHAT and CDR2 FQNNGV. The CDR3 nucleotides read TGTGCCAGCAGCTCGGAGGGGACTAGCGGTAGTTTATCCTACGAGCAGTACTTC. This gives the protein CASSSEGTSGSLSYEQYF.

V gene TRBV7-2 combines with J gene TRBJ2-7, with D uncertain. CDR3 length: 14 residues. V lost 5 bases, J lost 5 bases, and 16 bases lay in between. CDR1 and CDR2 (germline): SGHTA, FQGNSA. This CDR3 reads CASSRSSSVDEQYF. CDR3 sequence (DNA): TGTGCCAGCAGCCGATCATCGTCAGTGGACGAGCAGTACTTC.

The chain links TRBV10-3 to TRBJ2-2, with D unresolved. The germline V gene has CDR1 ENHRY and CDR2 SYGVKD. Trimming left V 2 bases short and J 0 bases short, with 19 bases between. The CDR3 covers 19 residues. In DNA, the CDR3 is TGTGCCATCAGTGAGGCTTTAGTTATTCCGAAGCCGAACACCGGGGAGCTGTTTTTT. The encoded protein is CAISEALVIPKPNTGELFF.

CDR3 coding DNA: TGCGCCAGCAGCTTGGATTTTCGGGGTGCTAGCACAGATACGCAGTATTTT. Amino acids: CASSLDFRGASTDTQYF. The chain uses TRBV5-1 and TRBJ2-3; possibly TRBD2 for D (5 bases). Germline CDR1 and CDR2: SGHRS and YFSETQ. The V end was cut by 0 bases, the J end by 0 bases, with 14 bases between. The CDR3 has 17 amino acids.

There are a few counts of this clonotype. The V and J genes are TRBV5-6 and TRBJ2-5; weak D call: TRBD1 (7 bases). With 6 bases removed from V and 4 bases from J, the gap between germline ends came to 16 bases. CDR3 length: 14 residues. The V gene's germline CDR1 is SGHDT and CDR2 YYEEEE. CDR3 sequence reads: CASITRQGGETQYF. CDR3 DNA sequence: TGTGCCAGCATCACCAGACAGGGAGGAGAGACCCAGTACTTC.

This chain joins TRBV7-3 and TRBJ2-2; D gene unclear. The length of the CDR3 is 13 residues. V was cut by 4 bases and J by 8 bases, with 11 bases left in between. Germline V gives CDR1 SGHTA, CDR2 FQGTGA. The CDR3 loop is CASSSYVGGELFF. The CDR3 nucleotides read TGTGCCAGCAGCTCCTATGTTGGGGGGGAGCTGTTTTTT.

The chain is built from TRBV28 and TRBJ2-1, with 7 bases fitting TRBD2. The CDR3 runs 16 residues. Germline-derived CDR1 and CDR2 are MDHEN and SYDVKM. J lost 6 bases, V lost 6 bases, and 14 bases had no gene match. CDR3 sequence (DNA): TGTGCCAGCAGCCCCCGGGACTACCTACGTAGCAATGAGCAGTTCTTC. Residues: CASSPRDYLRSNEQFF.

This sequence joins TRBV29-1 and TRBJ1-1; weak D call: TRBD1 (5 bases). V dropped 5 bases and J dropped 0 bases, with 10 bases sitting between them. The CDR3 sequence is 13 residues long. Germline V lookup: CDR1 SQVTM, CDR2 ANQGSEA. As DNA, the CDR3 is TGCAGCGTTCGTGAGGGGATGAACACTGAAGCTTTCTTT. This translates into CSVREGMNTEAFF.

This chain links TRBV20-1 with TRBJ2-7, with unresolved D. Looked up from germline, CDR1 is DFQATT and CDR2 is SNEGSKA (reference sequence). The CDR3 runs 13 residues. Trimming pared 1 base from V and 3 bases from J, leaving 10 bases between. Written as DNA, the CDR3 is TGCAGTGCTAGAGGGCAGAACGACTACGAGCAGTACTTC. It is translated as CSARGQNDYEQYF.

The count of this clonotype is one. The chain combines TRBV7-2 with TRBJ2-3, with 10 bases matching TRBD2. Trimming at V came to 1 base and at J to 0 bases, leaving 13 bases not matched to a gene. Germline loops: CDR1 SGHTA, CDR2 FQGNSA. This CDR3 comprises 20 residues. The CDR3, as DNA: TGTGCCAGCAGCTTAGTGGCTAGCGGGAGAGGCGCTTCAAGCACAGATACGCAGTATTTT. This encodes CASSLVASGRGASSTDTQYF.

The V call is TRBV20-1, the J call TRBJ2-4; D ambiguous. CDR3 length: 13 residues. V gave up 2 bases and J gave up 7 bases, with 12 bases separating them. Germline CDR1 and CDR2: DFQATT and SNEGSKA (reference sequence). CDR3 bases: TGCAGTGCTAGACCCCCGGAAGTGAACATTCAGTACTTC. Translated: CSARPPEVNIQYF.

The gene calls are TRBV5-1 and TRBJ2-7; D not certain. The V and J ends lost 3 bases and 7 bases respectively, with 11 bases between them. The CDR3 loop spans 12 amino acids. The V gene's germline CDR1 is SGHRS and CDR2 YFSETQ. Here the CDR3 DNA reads TGCGCCAGCAGCTCAGCTCCGAGTGAGCAGTACTTC. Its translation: CASSSAPSEQYF.

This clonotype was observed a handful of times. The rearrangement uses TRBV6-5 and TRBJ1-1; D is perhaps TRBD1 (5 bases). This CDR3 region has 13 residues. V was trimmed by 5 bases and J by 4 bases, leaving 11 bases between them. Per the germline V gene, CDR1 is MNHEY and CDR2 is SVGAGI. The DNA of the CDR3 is TGTGCCAGCAGTAACAGGCGTGGCACTGAAGCTTTCTTT. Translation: CASSNRRGTEAFF.